This is a list of T cell receptor beta chains from one sample in a study of cytomegalovirus exposure and HLA in healthy donors. The table came from immunoSEQ multiplex PCR; TCRdb's copy has only in-frame clones and leaves some out. The sample comprises around 110,000 clones, around 71% of which are singletons, and about 0.84% rests with the top ten. The sample taken for sequencing was PBMCs. These receptors were obtained from a boy between 10 and 17 years old in good health and CMV-seronegative. CDR3s include the opening cysteine and the closing phenylalanine or tryptophan. D genes are given only for firm matches. The size field is filled for only some rows; it gives once, few, many or a size class.

J gene: TRBJ1-1
V gene: TRBV5-1
clone size: NA
D gene: NA
CDR3 protein: CASSLTGSTEAFF
CDR3 DNA: TGCGCCAGCAGCTTAACAGGTAGCACTGAAGCTTTCTTT

J gene: TRBJ1-4
V gene: TRBV21-1
clone size: few
D gene: NA
CDR3 protein: CASSSKTGWSEKLFF
CDR3 DNA: TGTGCCAGCAGCAGTAAGACAGGGTGGAGTGAAAAACTGTTTTTT

J gene: TRBJ2-7
V gene: TRBV9
clone size: NA
D gene: NA
CDR3 protein: CASSAGQTYEQYF
CDR3 DNA: TGTGCCAGCAGCGCCGGACAGACCTACGAGCAGTACTTC

J gene: TRBJ1-1
V gene: TRBV29-1
clone size: NA
D gene: NA
CDR3 protein: CSVVRQTNTEAFF
CDR3 DNA: TGCAGCGTTGTGCGGCAGACGAACACTGAAGCTTTCTTT

J gene: TRBJ1-4
V gene: TRBV19
clone size: once
D gene: NA
CDR3 protein: CASNKGLKRTNEKLFF
CDR3 DNA: TGTGCCAGTAATAAGGGACTGAAGAGAACTAATGAAAAACTGTTTTTT

J gene: TRBJ1-3
V gene: TRBV5-5
clone size: NA
D gene: NA
CDR3 protein: CASTKQGAGNTIYF
CDR3 DNA: TGTGCCAGCACCAAACAGGGTGCTGGAAACACCATATATTTT

J gene: TRBJ2-7
V gene: TRBV21-1
clone size: NA
D gene: NA
CDR3 protein: CASSKKGQGSCGYEQYF
CDR3 DNA: TGTGCCAGCAGCAAGAAGGGACAGGGATCATGTGGATACGAGCAGTACTTC

J gene: TRBJ1-1
V gene: TRBV19
clone size: NA
D gene: NA
CDR3 protein: CASSRLGLTEAFF
CDR3 DNA: TGTGCCAGTTCCCGTTTGGGGCTCACTGAAGCTTTCTTT

J gene: TRBJ2-2
V gene: TRBV12-5
clone size: NA
D gene: NA
CDR3 protein: CASGLVQAANTGELFF
CDR3 DNA: TGTGCTAGTGGTTTGGTACAGGCAGCGAACACCGGGGAGCTGTTTTTT

J gene: TRBJ2-5
V gene: TRBV6-6
clone size: NA
D gene: NA
CDR3 protein: CASSQSGTMKTQYF
CDR3 DNA: TGTGCCAGCAGTCAGAGCGGGACAATGAAGACCCAGTACTTC

J gene: TRBJ1-1
V gene: TRBV29-1
clone size: NA
D gene: TRBD1
CDR3 protein: CSVENKGARTEAFF
CDR3 DNA: TGCAGCGTTGAAAATAAGGGGGCAAGGACTGAAGCTTTCTTT

J gene: TRBJ2-1
V gene: TRBV25-1
clone size: NA
D gene: TRBD2
CDR3 protein: CASSDSTSGSYNEQFF
CDR3 DNA: TGTGCCAGCAGTGATTCGACTAGCGGCTCCTACAATGAGCAGTTCTTC

J gene: TRBJ2-6
V gene: TRBV5-4
clone size: NA
D gene: NA
CDR3 protein: CASSRLTGTGANVLTF
CDR3 DNA: TGTGCCAGCAGCCGACTAACAGGGACTGGGGCCAACGTCCTGACTTTC

J gene: TRBJ1-3
V gene: TRBV6-5
clone size: once
D gene: NA
CDR3 protein: CASSPTGQGRNTIYF
CDR3 DNA: TGTGCCAGCAGCCCTACCGGGCAGGGGAGAAACACCATATATTTT

J gene: TRBJ1-5
V gene: TRBV10-3
clone size: NA
D gene: NA
CDR3 protein: CAISESGHLSNQPQHF
CDR3 DNA: TGTGCCATCAGTGAGTCGGGACACCTTAGCAATCAGCCCCAGCATTTT

J gene: TRBJ2-7
V gene: TRBV27
clone size: few
D gene: NA
CDR3 protein: CASSLVYGLGAKRYEQYF
CDR3 DNA: TGTGCCAGCAGTTTGGTTTATGGGCTGGGAGCGAAGAGGTACGAGCAGTACTTC

J gene: TRBJ2-1
V gene: TRBV27
clone size: NA
D gene: NA
CDR3 protein: CASSLDRGVNEQFF
CDR3 DNA: TGTGCCAGCAGTTTAGATCGGGGAGTGAATGAGCAGTTCTTC

J gene: TRBJ2-7
V gene: TRBV5-1
clone size: few
D gene: NA
CDR3 protein: CASSLAGDEQYF
CDR3 DNA: TGCGCCAGCAGCCTCGCCGGAGACGAGCAGTACTTC

J gene: TRBJ2-3
V gene: TRBV10-3
clone size: NA
D gene: NA
CDR3 protein: CAISESWGRDTDTQYF
CDR3 DNA: TGTGCCATCAGTGAGTCGTGGGGGCGTGACACAGATACGCAGTATTTT

J gene: TRBJ2-7
V gene: TRBV7-8
clone size: NA
D gene: TRBD2
CDR3 protein: CASSLAMVAGGPPYEQYF
CDR3 DNA: TGTGCCAGCAGCTTAGCGATGGTAGCGGGAGGGCCTCCCTACGAGCAGTACTTC

J gene: TRBJ2-5
V gene: TRBV2
clone size: NA
D gene: TRBD2
CDR3 protein: CASSLSGARQETQYF
CDR3 DNA: TGTGCCAGCAGTCTTAGCGGGGCACGCCAAGAGACCCAGTACTTC

J gene: TRBJ1-1
V gene: TRBV5-4
clone size: NA
D gene: TRBD1
CDR3 protein: CASSGRQGPNTEAFF
CDR3 DNA: TGTGCCAGCAGCGGCCGACAGGGACCGAACACTGAAGCTTTCTTT

J gene: TRBJ2-7
V gene: TRBV7-8
clone size: NA
D gene: TRBD1
CDR3 protein: CASRIRVQGAGEQYF
CDR3 DNA: TGTGCCAGCAGGATAAGGGTGCAGGGGGCTGGCGAGCAGTACTTC

J gene: TRBJ2-5
V gene: TRBV2
clone size: NA
D gene: TRBD2
CDR3 protein: CASTGLSGSQETQYF
CDR3 DNA: TGTGCCAGCACTGGACTTAGCGGGAGTCAAGAGACCCAGTACTTC

J gene: TRBJ1-5
V gene: TRBV5-8
clone size: few
D gene: NA
CDR3 protein: CASTRRGVGQPQHF
CDR3 DNA: TGTGCCAGCACCCGCCGGGGTGTAGGTCAGCCCCAGCATTTT

J gene: TRBJ2-3
V gene: TRBV5-4
clone size: NA
D gene: NA
CDR3 protein: CASSLIARGTDTQYF
CDR3 DNA: TGTGCCAGCAGCTTGATTGCGAGAGGTACAGATACGCAGTATTTT

J gene: TRBJ2-5
V gene: TRBV7-3
clone size: few
D gene: TRBD2
CDR3 protein: CASSLHGSGGPQETQYF
CDR3 DNA: TGTGCCAGCAGCCTACATGGTAGCGGGGGGCCCCAAGAGACCCAGTACTTC

J gene: TRBJ1-2
V gene: TRBV6-5
clone size: NA
D gene: TRBD1
CDR3 protein: CASRGQGGYTF
CDR3 DNA: TGTGCCAGCAGGGGACAGGGTGGCTACACCTTC

J gene: TRBJ2-7
V gene: TRBV21-1
clone size: NA
D gene: NA
CDR3 protein: CASSKEGPRSYEQYF
CDR3 DNA: TGTGCCAGCAGCAAAGAGGGGCCGAGGTCCTACGAGCAGTACTTC

J gene: TRBJ1-2
V gene: TRBV5-1
clone size: NA
D gene: NA
CDR3 protein: CASSFGVNYGYTF
CDR3 DNA: TGCGCCAGCAGCTTCGGGGTTAACTATGGCTACACCTTC

J gene: TRBJ1-1
V gene: TRBV10-2
clone size: few
D gene: TRBD1
CDR3 protein: CASRRSGTGEGAFF
CDR3 DNA: TGCGCCAGCAGGCGCTCCGGGACAGGGGAGGGAGCTTTCTTT

J gene: TRBJ1-2
V gene: TRBV9
clone size: once
D gene: TRBD1
CDR3 protein: CASSAGQGNNYGYTF
CDR3 DNA: TGTGCCAGCAGCGCGGGACAGGGAAATAACTATGGCTACACCTTC

J gene: TRBJ2-7
V gene: TRBV27
clone size: NA
D gene: TRBD2
CDR3 protein: CASTGTNSYEQYF
CDR3 DNA: TGTGCCAGCACTGGGACTAACTCCTACGAGCAGTACTTC